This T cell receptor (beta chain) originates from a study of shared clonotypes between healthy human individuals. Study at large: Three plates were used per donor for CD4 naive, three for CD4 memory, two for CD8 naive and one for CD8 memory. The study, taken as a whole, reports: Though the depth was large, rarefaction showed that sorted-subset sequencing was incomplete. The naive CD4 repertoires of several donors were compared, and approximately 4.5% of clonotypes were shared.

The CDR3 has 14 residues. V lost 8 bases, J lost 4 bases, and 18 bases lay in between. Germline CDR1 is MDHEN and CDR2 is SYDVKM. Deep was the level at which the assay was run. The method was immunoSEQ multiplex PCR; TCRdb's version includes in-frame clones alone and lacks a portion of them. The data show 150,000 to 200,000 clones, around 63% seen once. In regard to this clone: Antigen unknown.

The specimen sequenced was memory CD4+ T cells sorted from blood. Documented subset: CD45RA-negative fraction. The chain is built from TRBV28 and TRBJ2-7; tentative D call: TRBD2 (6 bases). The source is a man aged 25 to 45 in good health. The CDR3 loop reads CASAAGLIKYEQYF. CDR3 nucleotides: TGTGCCAGCGCGGCGGGGCTAATTAAATACGAGCAGTACTTC.